Described below is a single T cell receptor delta chain sequence and its context. TCRdb has a much larger clone's protein, which differs at residue 10 from the translation of this DNA, likely because of a read error; what is shown is the protein translated from the DNA. Flow sorting of PBMC yielded separate Vgamma9/Vdelta2+ and Vdelta2-negative gammadelta T cell populations for bulk repertoire analysis. This record belongs to a study of γδ T cells in repeated Plasmodium falciparum infection. Looking at the study overall: The natural-infection arm compared Malian children under seasonal malaria with matched Australian children.

TCRdb reanalysed the multiplex PCR reads via CATT. The sample contains under 60,000 delta-chain clones, 1.6% of which appear only once. V was clipped by 4 bases and J by 5 bases, with 22 bases between them. Looked up from germline, CDR1 is GEAIGNYY and CDR2 is EKD. This CDR3 contains 16 residues. The chain has TRDV2 and TRDJ1; no definite D call. The J gene, absent from TCRdb, was called here by matching the DNA to germline. The sequenced sample was gamma-delta T cells from blood. This receptor was taken from a pool of human donors (malaria-infected and uninfected, not separated). CDR3 sequence: CACEPAAKWERDKLIF. The CDR3 nucleotides read TGTGCCTGTGAGCCTGCGGCCAAATGGGAGAGAGATAAACTCATCTTT.